The 20 T cell receptor beta chains in this list originate from one sample, sequenced in a study of metastatic and nonmetastatic thyroid tumors. With MiXCR, TCRdb reprocessed the PCR reads. The data contain about 38,000 clones, around 27% of them singletons. Among the patients, none had received any treatment before thyroid surgery. Sequenced material: blood. These receptors all come from a male donor with papillary thyroid cancer or a benign thyroid nodule (not recorded which). Some clones in this sample may be carry-over from other donors' samples.

This clone is termed medium-sized. J is TRBJ2-1 and V is TRBV20-1; 13 nucleotides agree with TRBD2. CDR1 and CDR2 from the germline V gene are DFQATT and SNEGSKA (reference sequence). V gave up 2 bases and J gave up 6 bases; unmatched junction bases: 4. The CDR3 length is 15 residues. The CDR3, as DNA: TGCAGTGCTAGATCCGGACTAGCGGGAGTCAATGAGCAGTTCTTC. Translation: CSARSGLAGVNEQFF.

The gene calls are TRBV20-1 and TRBJ1-5; 8 bases align to TRBD1. Per the germline V gene, CDR1 is DFQATT and CDR2 is SNEGSKA (reference sequence). This CDR3 region has 16 residues. The junction had 10 bases not matched to a gene; V was cut back by 0 bases and J by 6 bases. The CDR3 DNA sequence: TGCAGTGCTAGAGATTTTCTCGGGACAGGTGGTCAGCCCCAGCATTTT. This codes for CSARDFLGTGGQPQHF.

This clone was seen more than once but under ten times. The chain joins TRBV2 to TRBJ1-4; D remains ambiguous. This CDR3 region has 15 residues. Trimming took off 4 bases at V and 4 bases at J, with 13 bases between the two ends. Germline V gene lookup returns CDR1 SNHLY and CDR2 FYNNEI. This chain's CDR3 is CASSGRRAHNEKLFF. CDR3 bases: TGTGCCAGCAGTGGGCGTCGGGCGCATAATGAAAAACTGTTTTTT.

The CDR3 loop reads CASSQRGNPQQFF. In nucleotides, the CDR3 is TGTGCCAGCAGCCAAAGGGGAAACCCGCAGCAGTTCTTC. The chain has TRBV3-1 and TRBJ2-1, with D possibly matching TRBD1 (5 bases). CDR3 length: 13 residues. CDR1 and CDR2 (germline): LGHDT, YNNKEL (reference sequence). Between the trimmed V and J ends, which lost 2 bases and 11 bases, there was a span of 13 bases.

This rearrangement joins TRBV7-9 to TRBJ2-7; D may be TRBD1 (6 bases). CDR1 is SEHNR, CDR2 FQNEAQ, per germline (reference sequence). The CDR3 has 13 residues. Trimming took off 1 base at V and 5 bases at J, with 9 bases between the two ends. This chain's CDR3 is CASSLGTVNEQYF. The CDR3 bases are TGTGCCAGCAGCTTAGGGACAGTGAACGAGCAGTACTTC. The variable domain in full, completed from reference TRBV7-9 and TRBJ2-7, reads DTGVSQNPRHKITKRGQNVTFRCDPISEHNRLYWYRQTLGQGPEFLTYFQNEAQLEKSRLLSDRFSAERPKGSFSTLEIQRTEQGDSAMYLCASSLGTVNEQYFGPGTRLTVT.

The chain recombines TRBV7-6 with TRBJ2-3; possibly TRBD1 or TRBD2 for D (6 bases each). CDR3 length equals 13 residues. In germline, CDR1 is SGHVS, CDR2 FNYEAQ. V lost 4 bases, J lost 6 bases, and 11 bases lay in between. CDR3 nucleotide sequence: TGTGCCAGCAGCTATGGGGGGCCGGATACGCAGTATTTT. Translated, it gives CASSYGGPDTQYF.

In this sample, this clone turned up a few times. The gene calls are TRBV6-2 or TRBV6-3 and TRBJ2-7, with D unresolved. This CDR3 contains 12 residues. Germline CDR1 is MNHEY and CDR2 is SVGEGT. V was clipped by 5 bases and J by 6 bases, with 11 bases between them. CDR3 DNA: TGTGCCAGCAGTCCCGGAACTCTCGAGCAGTACTTC. It encodes CASSPGTLEQYF.

This clone was detected many times. V and J are TRBV27 and TRBJ1-6; TRBD1 aligns across 7 bases. The CDR3 extends over 16 amino acids. Germline-derived CDR1 and CDR2 are MNHEY and SMNVEV (reference sequence). V shed 10 bases and J 13 bases; nucleotides not matched to a gene: 22. In nucleotides, the CDR3 is TGTGCCACTAAACTTTGGGGTCAGGGGGAAGGTTCGCCCCTCCACTTT. The encoded protein is CATKLWGQGEGSPLHF.

This clone was seen a few times. This rearrangement joins TRBV7-3 to TRBJ1-6, with no clear D. The CDR3 length is 13 residues. V lost 4 bases and J lost 4, with 5 bases in between. Germline V lookup: CDR1 SGHTA, CDR2 FQGTGA. The CDR3 DNA follows: TGTGCCAGCAGCTACAGTTATAATTCACCCCTCCACTTT. Protein product: CASSYSYNSPLHF.

This clone is judged medium-sized. This rearrangement joins TRBV5-6 to TRBJ1-2, with a tentative D call TRBD1 (5 bases). The CDR3 contains 13 residues. Per germline, CDR1 SGHDT and CDR2 YYEEEE. The germline V and J ends were trimmed by 4 bases and 7 bases, with 14 bases remaining between them. The CDR3 sequence is CASSRDRNLGYTF. The CDR3 bases are TGTGCCAGCAGCCGGGACCGCAATCTTGGCTACACCTTC. The complete variable domain, with remaining parts taken from reference TRBV5-6 and TRBJ1-2, reads DAGVTQSPTHLIKTRGQQVTLRCSPKSGHDTVSWYQQALGQGPQFIFQYYEEEERQRGNFPDRFSGHQFPNYSSELNVNALLLGDSALYLCASSRDRNLGYTFGSGTRLTVV.

Many counts were recorded for this clone. The chain links TRBV4-1 to TRBJ2-3, with 11 bases lining up with TRBD2. The CDR3 is made up of 17 amino acids. Germline assignment: CDR1 MGHRA and CDR2 YSYEKL. J lost 3 bases, V lost 4 bases, and 9 bases had no gene match. The CDR3 protein is CASSPMTTSGITDTQYF. The CDR3 region has the DNA TGCGCCAGCAGCCCCATGACGACTAGCGGGATTACAGATACGCAGTATTTT.

This clone has at least ten counts. V usage is TRBV27 and J usage is TRBJ2-3; TRBD2 aligns across 10 bases. The trim removed 8 bases at V and 5 bases at J, leaving 10 bases unmatched. From germline, CDR1 is MNHEY and CDR2 SMNVEV (reference sequence). The CDR3 is 15 residues long. The CDR3 protein is CASCRIAGGGDTQYF. Here the CDR3 DNA reads TGTGCCAGCTGCAGAATAGCGGGAGGTGGAGATACGCAGTATTTT.

This rearrangement joins TRBV6-1 to TRBJ2-7; possibly TRBD2 for D (5 bases). The CDR3 covers 15 residues. Trimming left V 6 bases short and J 6 bases short, with 21 bases between. The germline V gene has CDR1 MNHNS and CDR2 SASEGT. In nucleotides, the CDR3 is TGTGCCAGCAGCCCATCGGAAGAGGGCCCCCCCGAGCAGTACTTC. Its translation is CASSPSEEGPPEQYF.

This clone has at least ten counts. The junction and the germline gene differ at one end; a read error may be behind it. This sequence joins TRBV3-1 and TRBJ2-5; 13 bases map to TRBD2. The CDR3 is 13 residues long. Per germline, CDR1 LGHDT and CDR2 YNNKEL (reference sequence). This CDR3 is CASSQGTSGGREF. The CDR3 DNA follows: TGTGCCAGCAGCCAAGGGACTAGCGGGGGAAGGGAGTTC.

The CDR3 is CASSPGTGGEAFF. CDR3 bases: TGTGCCAGCAGCCCTGGCACTGGCGGTGAAGCTTTCTTT. The chain couples TRBV5-4 to TRBJ1-1; no clear D gene. V was shortened by 4 bases and J by 7 bases, with 14 bases between the two germline ends. Germline V gene data show CDR1 as SGHNT and CDR2 as YYREEE (reference sequence). The CDR3 covers 13 residues.

This clone was seen repeatedly, ten times or more. The chain has TRBV9 and TRBJ1-3, with D possibly being TRBD1 (6 bases). This CDR3 comprises 14 residues. Trimming shortened V by 4 bases and J by 3 bases, and 11 bases separated the two germline ends. Germline V CDR1 and CDR2: SGDLS, YYNGEE. The DNA of the CDR3 is TGTGCCAGCAGCCCCGCAGGGGTTGGAAACACCATATATTTT. Translating it yields CASSPAGVGNTIYF.

This clone was found a few times. V usage is TRBV2 and J usage is TRBJ2-7, with a weak D call TRBD2 (5 bases). Trimming shortened V by 4 bases and J by 5 bases, and 12 bases separated the two germline ends. Germline values: CDR1 SNHLY, CDR2 FYNNEI. The CDR3 sequence is 13 residues long. CDR3 coding DNA: TGTGCCAGCAGTGTCGAGGGTCTCAACGAGCAGTACTTC. Translating it yields CASSVEGLNEQYF.

The chain is built from TRBV7-6 and TRBJ2-2, with D hard to call. The CDR3 contains 14 residues. The germline CDR1 and CDR2 sequences are SGHVS and FNYEAQ. Trimming cost V 4 bases and J 5 bases, with 11 bases left between them. This CDR3 reads CASSSAVVTGELFF. The CDR3 bases are TGTGCCAGCAGCTCCGCGGTGGTTACCGGGGAGCTGTTTTTT.

This clone was found a few times. The chain uses TRBV24-1 and TRBJ1-2; TRBD1 agrees at 10 bases. This CDR3 contains 15 residues. Germline CDR1 and CDR2: KGHDR and SFDVKD. V lost 5 bases and J lost 3; bases outside the gene matches: 5. Written as DNA, the CDR3 is TGTGCCACCAGTGGGACCGGGACAGGGGACTATGGCTACACCTTC. Protein product: CATSGTGTGDYGYTF.

Of note for this clone: With a much larger clone just one base away, this may be a read error. This same CDR3 is encoded by further DNA sequences in the sample. J is TRBJ2-7 and V is TRBV6-2 or TRBV6-3, with unresolved D. The CDR3 totals 13 residues. Germline loops: CDR1 MNHEY, CDR2 SVGEGT. Trimming shortened V by 6 bases and J by 1 base, and 10 bases separated the two germline ends. CDR3 DNA: TGTGCCAGCAGCTACCAGGTTTCCTACGAGCAGTACTTC. It specifies CASSYQVSYEQYF.